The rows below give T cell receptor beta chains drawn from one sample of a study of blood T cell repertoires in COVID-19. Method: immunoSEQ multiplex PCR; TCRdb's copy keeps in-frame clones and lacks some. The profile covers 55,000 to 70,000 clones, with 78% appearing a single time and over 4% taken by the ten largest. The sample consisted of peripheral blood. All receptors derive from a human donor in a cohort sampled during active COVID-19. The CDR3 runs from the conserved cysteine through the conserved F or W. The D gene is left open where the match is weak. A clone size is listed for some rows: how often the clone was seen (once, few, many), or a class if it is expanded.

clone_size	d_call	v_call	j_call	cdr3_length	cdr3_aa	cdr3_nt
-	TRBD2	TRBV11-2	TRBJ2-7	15	CASSLGPAGGYEQYF	TGTGCCAGCAGCTTAGGGCCAGCGGGGGGCTACGAGCAGTACTTC
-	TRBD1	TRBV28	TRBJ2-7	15	CASSWTGVSPYEQYF	TGTGCCAGCAGCTGGACAGGGGTCTCCCCCTACGAGCAGTACTTC
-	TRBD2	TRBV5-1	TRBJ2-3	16	CASSFTSGGTTDTQYF	TGCGCCAGCAGCTTTACTAGCGGGGGGACCACAGATACGCAGTATTTT
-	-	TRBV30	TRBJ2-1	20	CAWSPPWRGGGPSSYNEQFF	TGTGCCTGGAGTCCCCCGTGGAGAGGCGGGGGCCCGAGCTCCTACAATGAGCAGTTCTTC
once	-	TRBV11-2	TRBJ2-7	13	CASSLGLTYEQYF	TGTGCCAGCAGCTTAGGACTTACGTACGAGCAGTACTTC
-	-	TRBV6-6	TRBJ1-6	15	CASRPTGREDSPLHF	TGTGCCAGCAGACCGACCGGGAGAGAGGATTCACCCCTCCACTTT
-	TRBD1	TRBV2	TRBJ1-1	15	CASSERGQAGTEAFF	TGTGCCAGCAGTGAAAGGGGACAGGCGGGGACTGAAGCTTTCTTT
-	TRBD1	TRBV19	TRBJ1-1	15	CASSINRDRTWGAFF	TGTGCCAGTAGTATAAACCGGGACAGGACTTGGGGAGCTTTCTTT
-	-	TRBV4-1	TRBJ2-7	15	CASSQEVAGHYEQYF	TGCGCCAGCAGCCAAGAGGTGGCAGGGCACTACGAGCAGTACTTC
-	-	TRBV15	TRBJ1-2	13	CATSRGQGYGYTF	TGTGCCACCAGCAGGGGGCAGGGCTATGGCTACACCTTC
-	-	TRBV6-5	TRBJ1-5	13	CASSSTTNQPQHF	TGTGCCAGCAGTTCAACAACCAATCAGCCCCAGCATTTT
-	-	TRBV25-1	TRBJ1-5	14	CASSGLLSNQPQHF	TGTGCCAGCAGTGGACTGCTCAGCAATCAGCCCCAGCATTTT
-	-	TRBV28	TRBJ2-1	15	CASRNDWIADNEQFF	TGTGCCAGCAGGAATGACTGGATAGCTGACAATGAGCAGTTCTTC
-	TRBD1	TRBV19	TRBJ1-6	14	CASSIEDRDSPLHF	TGTGCCAGTAGTATAGAGGACAGGGATTCACCCCTCCACTTT
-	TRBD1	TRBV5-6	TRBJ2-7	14	CASSFGQGTYEQYF	TGTGCCAGCAGCTTCGGACAGGGCACCTACGAGCAGTACTTC
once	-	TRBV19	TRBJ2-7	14	CASSRGGGAYEQYF	TGTGCCAGTAGTAGGGGTGGAGGGGCCTACGAGCAGTACTTC
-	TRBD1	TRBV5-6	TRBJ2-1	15	CASSWFGQGYNEQFF	TGTGCCAGCAGCTGGTTTGGACAGGGGTACAATGAGCAGTTCTTC
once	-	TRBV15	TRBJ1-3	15	CATSRDLRPGDTIYF	TGTGCCACCAGCAGAGATCTCCGCCCTGGAGACACCATATATTTT
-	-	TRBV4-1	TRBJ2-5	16	CASSYQPGSGQETQYF	TGCGCCAGCAGCTACCAGCCGGGTAGCGGACAAGAGACCCAGTACTTC
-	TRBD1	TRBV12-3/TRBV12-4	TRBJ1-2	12	CASTLQGYGYTF	TGTGCCAGCACCCTACAGGGGTATGGCTACACCTTC
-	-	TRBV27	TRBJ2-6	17	CASSLTGSWPGANVLTF	TGTGCCAGCAGTTTAACAGGTTCGTGGCCTGGGGCCAACGTCCTGACTTTC
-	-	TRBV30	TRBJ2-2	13	CALPGINTGELFF	TGTGCCCTTCCGGGGATTAACACCGGGGAGCTGTTTTTT
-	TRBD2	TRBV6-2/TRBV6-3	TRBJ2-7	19	CASSAHLRTSSGASWEQYF	TGTGCCAGCAGTGCACACCTAAGGACTAGCTCGGGCGCGTCGTGGGAGCAGTACTTC
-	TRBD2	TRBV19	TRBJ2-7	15	CASSSPGLAGYEQYF	TGTGCCAGTAGTAGTCCGGGACTAGCGGGTTACGAGCAGTACTTC
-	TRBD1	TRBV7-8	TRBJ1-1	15	CASSSTDRGNTEAFF	TGTGCCAGCAGCTCCACGGACAGGGGGAACACTGAAGCTTTCTTT
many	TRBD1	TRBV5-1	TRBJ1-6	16	CASSLEGGQWNSPLHF	TGCGCCAGCAGCTTGGAAGGGGGCCAGTGGAATTCACCCCTCCACTTT
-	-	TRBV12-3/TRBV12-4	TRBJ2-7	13	CASSLARTYEQYF	TGTGCCAGCAGTTTAGCTAGAACCTACGAGCAGTACTTC
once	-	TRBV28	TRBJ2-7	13	CASSLGRTYEQYF	TGTGCCAGCAGTTTGGGCAGGACCTACGAGCAGTACTTC
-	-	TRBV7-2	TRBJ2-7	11	CASSGVFGQYF	TGTGCCAGCAGCGGAGTATTTGGGCAGTACTTC
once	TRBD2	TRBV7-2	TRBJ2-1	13	CASSLWSGMEQFF	TGTGCCAGCAGCTTATGGAGCGGGATGGAGCAGTTCTTC
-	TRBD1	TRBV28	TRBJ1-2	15	CASSLADRGVHGYTF	TGTGCCAGCAGTTTAGCGGACAGGGGGGTTCATGGCTACACCTTC
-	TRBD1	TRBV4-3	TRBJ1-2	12	CASSQAGGGYTF	TGCGCCAGCAGCCAAGCAGGGGGTGGCTACACCTTC
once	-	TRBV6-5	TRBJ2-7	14	CASSYSPRGYEQYF	TGTGCCAGCAGTTACTCGCCTAGGGGGTACGAGCAGTACTTC
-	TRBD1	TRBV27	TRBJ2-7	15	CASSLSGTGSYEQYF	TGTGCCAGCAGTTTATCTGGGACAGGGTCCTACGAGCAGTACTTC
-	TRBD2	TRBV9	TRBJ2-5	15	CASSVDLAGGETQYF	TGTGCCAGCAGCGTAGATCTAGCGGGGGGGGAGACCCAGTACTTC
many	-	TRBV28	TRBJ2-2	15	CASSLRVMNTGELFF	TGTGCCAGCAGTTTACGCGTTATGAACACCGGGGAGCTGTTTTTT
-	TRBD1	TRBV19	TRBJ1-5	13	CASDDRGHQPQHF	TGTGCCAGCGATGACAGGGGGCATCAGCCCCAGCATTTT
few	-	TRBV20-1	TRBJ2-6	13	CSASLAGANVLTF	TGCAGTGCTAGTCTGGCAGGGGCCAACGTCCTGACTTTC
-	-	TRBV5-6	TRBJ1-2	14	CASSQLLRAGGYTF	TGTGCCAGCAGCCAACTTTTGAGGGCCGGGGGCTACACCTTC
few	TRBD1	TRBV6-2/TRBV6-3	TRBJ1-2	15	CASSQRQGALGGYTF	TGTGCCAGCAGTCAAAGACAGGGCGCCCTAGGCGGCTACACCTTC
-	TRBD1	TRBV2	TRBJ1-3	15	CASTSGQAYGNTIYF	TGTGCCAGCACTTCGGGACAGGCGTATGGAAACACCATATATTTT
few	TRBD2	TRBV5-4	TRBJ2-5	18	CASSRGGLAGAVGETQYF	TGTGCCAGCAGCCGAGGGGGACTAGCGGGAGCGGTTGGGGAGACCCAGTACTTC
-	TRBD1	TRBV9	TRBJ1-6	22	CASSVYVRGQDSFSSYNSPLHF	TGTGCCAGCAGCGTATATGTGAGAGGACAGGACTCCTTTAGCTCCTATAATTCACCCCTCCACTTT
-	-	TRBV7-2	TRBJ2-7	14	CASSRDSAGYEQYF	TGTGCCAGCAGCCGGGACTCTGCCGGCTACGAGCAGTACTTC
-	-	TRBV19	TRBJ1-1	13	CASSKAPRTEAFF	TGTGCCAGTAGTAAAGCCCCCCGTACTGAAGCTTTCTTT